A single sample is the source of the 30 T cell receptor beta chains below, sequenced in a study of vaccination effects on CD4 cells after COVID-19. Antigen specificity for these receptors is unknown. This table comes from immunoSEQ multiplex PCR, and its TCRdb copy is limited to in-frame clones, with some not included. The sample holds some 50,000 clones, over 50% seen once. It was after 10 days of culture that CD4+ T cells were isolated. Sample: CD4+ T cells from PBMCs cultured without peptide, taken before COVID-19 vaccination. Every receptor here comes from a human donor who received a COVID-19 vaccine.

This sequence joins TRBV19 and TRBJ2-7, with D hard to call. Germline lookup yields CDR1 LNHDA and CDR2 SQIVND (reference sequence). V dropped 10 bases and J dropped 4 bases, with 5 bases sitting between them. The CDR3 extends over 9 amino acids. The CDR3 is CATGYEQYF. CDR3 in DNA: TGTGCCACCGGGTACGAGCAGTACTTC.

The chain joins TRBV7-9 to TRBJ1-1; D remains unclear. The germline CDR1 and CDR2 sequences are SEHNR and FQNEAQ (reference sequence). V lost 3 bases and J 2 bases, leaving 10 bases between the germline ends. The CDR3 runs 14 residues. CDR3 sequence (DNA): TGTGCCAGCAGCTTGGGCAGTTCTAACACTGAAGCTTTCTTT. Translation: CASSLGSSNTEAFF.

The chain joins TRBV6-6 to TRBJ1-5, with 12 nucleotides matching TRBD1. V dropped 6 bases and J dropped 5; count of bases not matched to a gene: 2. CDR1 is MNHNY, CDR2 SVGAGI, per germline (reference sequence). The CDR3 sequence is 14 residues long. The CDR3 here is CASRGQGADQPQHF. The DNA of the CDR3 is TGTGCCAGCAGGGGACAGGGGGCTGATCAGCCCCAGCATTTT.

This clone has only a few counts. The V and J genes are TRBV20-1 and TRBJ1-1; the D gene is possibly TRBD1 (5 bases). V was pared by 3 bases and J by 5 bases, with 13 bases between. Looked up from germline, CDR1 is DFQATT and CDR2 is SNEGSKA (reference sequence). The CDR3 is 13 residues long. The CDR3 bases are TGCAGTGCTAGTAGCGGGGCTCGGACTGAAGCTTTCTTT. It codes for CSASSGARTEAFF.

This chain uses TRBV20-1 with TRBJ2-2; no reliable D call. Trimming pared 3 bases from V and 1 base from J, leaving 9 bases between. Germline V gene lookup returns CDR1 DFQATT and CDR2 SNEGSKA (reference sequence). The CDR3 is 14 residues long. CDR3 sequence (DNA): TGCAGTGCTAGTTTGCCCCTGAACACCGGGGAGCTGTTTTTT. Its protein product is CSASLPLNTGELFF.

CDR3 bases: TGTGCCAGCAGCCAACGGGCAGGGGGGGAAAAACTGTTTTTT. Translated: CASSQRAGGEKLFF. The rearrangement links TRBV3-1 (or the pseudogene TRBV3-2) to TRBJ1-4; 7 bases agree with TRBD1. The CDR3 covers 14 residues. The ends lost 2 bases at V and 8 bases at J; junction bases unmatched: 5. The germline CDR1 and CDR2 sequences are LGHDT and YNNKEL (reference sequence).

V is TRBV18 and J is TRBJ2-5; tentatively, D is TRBD2 (6 bases). Germline CDR1 and CDR2: KGHSH and LQKENI. V shed 1 base and J shed 3 bases, with 9 bases lying between them. The CDR3 sequence is 14 residues long. This CDR3 is CASSPQTGEETQYF. CDR3 DNA: TGTGCCAGCTCACCACAGACGGGAGAAGAGACCCAGTACTTC.

The sample holds one count of this clone. This chain's CDR3 is CASAARTGYSNQPQHF. Written as DNA, the CDR3 is TGTGCCAGTGCAGCGAGGACAGGTTATAGCAATCAGCCCCAGCATTTT. This chain connects TRBV6-6 to TRBJ1-5, with 7 bases identical to TRBD1. Germline CDR1 reads MNHNY; CDR2 reads SVGAGI (reference sequence). The CDR3 is 16 residues long. The V segment lost 9 bases and the J segment 0 bases; nucleotides outside the gene matches: 11.

The J gene is TRBJ1-5, the V gene TRBV6-2 or TRBV6-3; D might be TRBD1 (5 bases). Germline loops: CDR1 MNHEY, CDR2 SVGEGT. CDR3 size: 16 residues. Deletions cut 1 base from V and 0 bases from J, with 10 bases between. The CDR3 spells CASSYWGGYSNQPQHF. The DNA of the CDR3 is TGTGCCAGCAGTTACTGGGGGGGTTATAGCAATCAGCCCCAGCATTTT.

This chain uses TRBV28 with TRBJ1-4; 7 bases fit TRBD1. With 5 bases clipped from V and 3 bases from J, the junction kept 0 bases outside the gene matches. CDR1 and CDR2 from the germline V gene are MDHEN and SYDVKM. The CDR3 totals 13 residues. The DNA of the CDR3 is TGTGCCAGCAGTACAGGGGCTAATGAAAAACTGTTTTTT. It is translated as CASSTGANEKLFF.

In this sample, this clone turned up once. The chain carries TRBV5-4 and TRBJ2-7; D is perhaps TRBD1 (5 bases). Looked up from germline, CDR1 is SGHNT and CDR2 is YYREEE (reference sequence). With 0 bases removed from V and 2 bases from J, the gap between germline ends came to 9 bases. The CDR3 totals 14 residues. This CDR3 reads CASSLGQGPYEQYF. DNA for the CDR3: TGTGCCAGCAGCTTGGGTCAGGGCCCCTACGAGCAGTACTTC.

This chain connects TRBV6-2 or TRBV6-3 to TRBJ2-1; 7 bases align to TRBD2. Trimming cost V 4 bases and J 0 bases; bases outside gene matches: 6. The germline V gene encodes CDR1 MNHEY and CDR2 SVGEGT. The CDR3 consists of 16 residues. The chain's CDR3 is CASSWRGFSSYNEQFF. The DNA of the CDR3 is TGTGCCAGCAGTTGGCGGGGGTTCAGCTCCTACAATGAGCAGTTCTTC.

J is TRBJ2-6 and V is TRBV5-4; 12 bases align to TRBD2. The V gene's germline CDR1 is SGHNT and CDR2 YYREEE (reference sequence). The CDR3 sequence is 18 residues long. J lost 0 bases, V lost 0 bases, and 1 base had no gene match. This chain's CDR3 is CASSLASGRDSGANVLTF. CDR3 bases: TGTGCCAGCAGCTTGGCTAGCGGGAGGGACTCTGGGGCCAACGTCCTGACTTTC.

This clone was seen more than once but under ten times. The chain has TRBV30 and TRBJ1-2; perhaps TRBD1 as D (5 bases). The CDR3 covers 14 residues. V was trimmed by 3 bases and J by 4 bases, leaving 15 bases between them. The germline V gene encodes CDR1 GTSNPN and CDR2 SVGIG (reference sequence). The CDR3 nucleotides are TGTGCCTGGAGCGACGACAGAGGAAGCTATGGCTACACCTTC. This gives the protein CAWSDDRGSYGYTF.

The gene calls are TRBV5-1 and TRBJ2-7; maybe TRBD1 (6 bases). Trimming left V 3 bases short and J 7 bases short, with 8 bases between. The germline gives CDR1 SGHRS, CDR2 YFSETQ. The CDR3 is made up of 11 amino acids. The CDR3 DNA sequence: TGCGCCAGCAGCTGGGGGCTTGAGCAGTACTTC. Residues: CASSWGLEQYF.

This sequence joins TRBV7-9 and TRBJ2-3; 7 bases map to TRBD2. V shed 1 base and J 2 bases; nucleotides not matched to a gene: 6. This CDR3 has 16 amino acids. CDR1 and CDR2 (germline): SEHNR, FQNEAQ (reference sequence). This CDR3 reads CASSLGWGGVTDTQYF. CDR3 coding DNA: TGTGCCAGCAGCTTAGGTTGGGGGGGAGTCACAGATACGCAGTATTTT.

V gene TRBV7-9 combines with J gene TRBJ1-5, with D possibly TRBD1 on 5 matching bases. CDR3 size: 17 residues. The germline V gene encodes CDR1 SEHNR and CDR2 FQNEAQ (reference sequence). Between the trimmed V and J ends, which lost 1 base and 7 bases, there was a span of 20 bases. DNA for the CDR3: TGTGCCAGCAGCTTAGGCCTGCGGGGGGTCGGTGAACAGCCCCAGCATTTT. Its protein is CASSLGLRGVGEQPQHF. Looking up the rest from reference TRBV7-9 and TRBJ1-5 gives the full variable domain: DTGVSQNPRHKITKRGQNVTFRCDPISEHNRLYWYRQTLGQGPEFLTYFQNEAQLEKSRLLSDRFSAERPKGSFSTLEIQRTEQGDSAMYLCASSLGLRGVGEQPQHFGDGTRLSIL.

This clone turned up a few times. This rearrangement joins TRBV29-1 to TRBJ1-2; D gene ambiguous. Germline V gene sequence: CDR1 SQVTM, CDR2 ANQGSEA. The CDR3 spans 12 residues. Deletions cut 0 bases from V and 7 bases from J, with 9 bases between. CDR3 sequence: CSVEDIRSGYTF. The DNA of the CDR3 is TGCAGCGTTGAAGATATCCGGAGTGGCTACACCTTC.

This rearrangement joins TRBV3-1 (or the pseudogene TRBV3-2) to TRBJ2-7, with D perhaps TRBD1 (5 bases). This CDR3 has 13 residues. Looked up from germline, CDR1 is LGHDT and CDR2 is YNNKEL (reference sequence). V was pared by 5 bases and J by 3 bases, with 11 bases between. DNA for the CDR3: TGTGCCAGCAGCGAGTTTCAGGGCTACGAGCAGTACTTC. Protein sequence: CASSEFQGYEQYF.

The chain recombines TRBV2 with TRBJ2-3, with 10 bases matching TRBD1. Germline V lookup: CDR1 SNHLY, CDR2 FYNNEI. This CDR3 spans 16 amino acids. V shed 6 bases, J shed 1 base, and the junction held 7 bases outside the gene matches. CDR3 sequence reads: CASRAGTGAGTDTQYF. The CDR3 coding sequence is TGTGCCAGCAGAGCCGGGACAGGGGCGGGCACAGATACGCAGTATTTT.

This clone was recorded only once. The chain combines TRBV10-3 with TRBJ2-3; tentative D call: TRBD2 (6 bases). Looked up from germline, CDR1 is ENHRY and CDR2 is SYGVKD. The length of the CDR3 is 14 residues. V gave up 6 bases and J gave up 5 bases, with 15 bases separating them. The CDR3 nucleotides are TGTGCCATCAGGGCGGGAATAGGAATAGATACGCAGTATTTT. It specifies CAIRAGIGIDTQYF.

The V and J genes are TRBV10-1 and TRBJ2-7, with 10 bases aligning to TRBD1. This CDR3 spans 14 amino acids. CDR1 WNHNN and CDR2 SYGVQD come from the germline V gene (reference sequence). J was trimmed by 5 bases and V by 0 bases; bases with no gene match: 1. The CDR3 DNA reads TGCGCCAGCAGTGAGTCGACAGGGGGCGACGAGCAGTACTTC. Amino acid sequence: CASSESTGGDEQYF.

This rearrangement joins TRBV2 to TRBJ2-5; 10 positions agree with TRBD2. Germline V gene data show CDR1 as SNHLY and CDR2 as FYNNEI. The V and J ends lost 4 bases and 2 bases, in that order; junction bases with no gene match: 4. The CDR3 has 15 amino acids. CDR3 region: CASSVQGLAQETQYF. The CDR3 DNA sequence: TGTGCCAGCAGTGTGCAGGGACTAGCGCAAGAGACCCAGTACTTC. Full variable domain (rest looked up from reference TRBV2 and TRBJ2-5): EPEVTQTPSHQVTQMGQEVILRCVPISNHLYFYWYRQILGQKVEFLVSFYNNEISEKSEIFDDQFSVERPDGSNFTLKIRSTKLEDSAMYFCASSVQGLAQETQYFGPGTRLLVL.

This clone showed up just a few times. The chain employs TRBV12-3 or TRBV12-4 and TRBJ1-5, with D perhaps TRBD1 (5 bases). CDR3 length: 12 amino acids. Trimming pared 3 bases from V and 6 bases from J, leaving 6 bases between. This CDR3 reads CASSLQGQPQHF. The CDR3 DNA reads TGTGCCAGCAGTTTGCAGGGTCAGCCCCAGCATTTT.

The rearrangement links TRBV6-5 to TRBJ1-6; D is unresolved. The CDR3 length is 16 residues. From germline, CDR1 is MNHEY and CDR2 SVGAGI. V dropped 2 bases and J dropped 0 bases, with 8 bases sitting between them. This CDR3 reads CASSYRIFSYNSPLHF. The CDR3 DNA is TGTGCCAGCAGTTACCGGATCTTCTCCTATAATTCACCCCTCCACTTT.

The chain is built from TRBV6-5 and TRBJ2-3; TRBD1 is a possible D gene (5 bases). The germline gives CDR1 MNHEY, CDR2 SVGAGI. Deletions cut 10 bases from V and 0 bases from J, with 11 bases between. The CDR3 has 13 residues. CDR3 protein: CATRQTSTDTQYF. The CDR3 region has the DNA TGTGCCACCAGACAGACTAGCACAGATACGCAGTATTTT.

This rearrangement joins TRBV6-1 to TRBJ1-2; a possible D gene is TRBD1 (5 bases). Germline V CDR1 and CDR2: MNHNS, SASEGT. CDR3 length equals 16 residues. The V end was cut by 1 base, the J end by 2 bases, with 14 bases between. The CDR3 reads CASSEGGLRRNYGYTF. The DNA of the CDR3 is TGTGCCAGCAGTGAAGGGGGGTTGCGCAGAAACTATGGCTACACCTTC.

The V and J genes are TRBV11-2 and TRBJ2-3; 8 bases fit TRBD2. Germline V CDR1 and CDR2: SGHAT, FQNNGV. The CDR3 is 15 amino acids. The ends lost 0 bases at V and 10 bases at J; junction bases unmatched: 9. CDR3 sequence (DNA): TGTGCCAGCAGCTTAGAGTCGGGAGGGCCATCTCCGCAGTATTTT. Protein: CASSLESGGPSPQYF.

This clone was counted once. The chain recombines TRBV7-3 with TRBJ2-2; tentatively, D is TRBD2 (6 bases). The CDR3 is 15 residues long. V lost 5 bases to trimming and J lost 4 bases, with 14 bases between them. CDR1 and CDR2 from the germline V gene are SGHTA and FQGTGA. In DNA, the CDR3 is TGTGCCAGCAGCCGGGGGATAGCGGTCACCGGGGAGCTGTTTTTT. Protein sequence: CASSRGIAVTGELFF.

This clone was seen a handful of times. CDR3 sequence reads: CASTGVNYGYTF. The CDR3 DNA reads TGTGCCAGTACAGGGGTGAACTATGGCTACACCTTC. The V gene is TRBV28, the J gene TRBJ1-2, with 7 positions matching TRBD1. The germline CDR1 and CDR2 sequences are MDHEN and SYDVKM. Trimming removed 9 bases from V and 2 bases from J; junction bases left unmatched: 3. This CDR3 has 12 residues.